The clone carrying this T cell receptor (beta chain) was seen repeatedly, ten times or more. Its antigen remains unknown. The data derive from a study of Graves' ophthalmopathy and Graves' hyperthyroidism. Regarding the study as a whole: Most expanded clonotypes from thyroid (those above 0.001 frequency) were also found in blood.

Germline CDR1 reads MDHEN; CDR2 reads SYDVKM. The CDR3 is made up of 11 amino acids. The V end was cut by 8 bases, the J end by 3 bases, with 8 bases between. As the template, RNA transcripts were used to amplify TCR beta CDR3 regions. Following a first-round RT-PCR that used HTBI primers, a second-round multiplex PCR was carried out. Using its own MiXCR run on the multiplex PCR reads, TCRdb lists one record per CDR3 protein. Here the sample spans some 360,000 distinct CDR3 sequences, roughly 15% being singletons. Specimen: peripheral blood. The receptor was derived from an adult woman with stable Graves' hyperthyroidism. The chain couples TRBV28 to TRBJ2-7; D not resolved. CDR3 protein: CASRAGYEQYF. CDR3 bases: TGTGCCAGCCGCGCCGGCTACGAGCAGTACTTC.